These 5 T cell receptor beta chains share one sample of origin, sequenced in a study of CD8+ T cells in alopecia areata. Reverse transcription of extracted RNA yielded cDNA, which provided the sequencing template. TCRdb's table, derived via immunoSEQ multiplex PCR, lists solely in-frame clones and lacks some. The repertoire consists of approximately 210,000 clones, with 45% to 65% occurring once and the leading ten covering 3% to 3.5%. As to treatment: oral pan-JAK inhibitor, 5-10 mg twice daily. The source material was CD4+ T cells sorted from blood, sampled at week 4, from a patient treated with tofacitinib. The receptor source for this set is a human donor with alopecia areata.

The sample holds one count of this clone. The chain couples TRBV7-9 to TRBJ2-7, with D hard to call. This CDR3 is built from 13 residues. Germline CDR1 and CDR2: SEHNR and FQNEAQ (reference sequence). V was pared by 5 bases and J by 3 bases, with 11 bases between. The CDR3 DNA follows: TGTGCCAGCAGCCCCAAAGGGATCTACGAGCAGTACTTC. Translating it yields CASSPKGIYEQYF. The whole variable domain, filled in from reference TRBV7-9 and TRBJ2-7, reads DTGVSQNPRHKITKRGQNVTFRCDPISEHNRLYWYRQTLGQGPEFLTYFQNEAQLEKSRLLSDRFSAERPKGSFSTLEIQRTEQGDSAMYLCASSPKGIYEQYFGPGTRLTVT.

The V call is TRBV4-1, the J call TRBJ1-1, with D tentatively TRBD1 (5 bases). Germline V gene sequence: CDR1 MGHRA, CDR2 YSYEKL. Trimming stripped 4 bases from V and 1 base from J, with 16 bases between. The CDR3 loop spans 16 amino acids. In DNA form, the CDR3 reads TGCGCCAGCAGCCCAGGACACACCGGACCGAACACTGAAGCTTTCTTT. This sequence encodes CASSPGHTGPNTEAFF.

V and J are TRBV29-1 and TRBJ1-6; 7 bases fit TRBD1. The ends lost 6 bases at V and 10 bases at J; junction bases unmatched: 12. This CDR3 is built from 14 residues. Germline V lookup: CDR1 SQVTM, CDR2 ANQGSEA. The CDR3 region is CSVSRSTGNSPLHF. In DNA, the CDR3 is TGCAGCGTGTCCCGGTCGACAGGGAACTCACCCCTCCACTTT.

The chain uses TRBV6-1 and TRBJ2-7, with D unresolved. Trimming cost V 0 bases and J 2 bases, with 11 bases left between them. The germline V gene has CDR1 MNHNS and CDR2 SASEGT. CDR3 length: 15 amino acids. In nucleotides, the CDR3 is TGTGCCAGCAGTGAAGCGCTTGGTACCCCCTACGAGCAGTACTTC. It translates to CASSEALGTPYEQYF.

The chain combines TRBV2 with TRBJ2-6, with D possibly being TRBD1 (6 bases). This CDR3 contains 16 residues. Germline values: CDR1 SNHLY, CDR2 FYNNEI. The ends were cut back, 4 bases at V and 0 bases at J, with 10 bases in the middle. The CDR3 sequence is CASSAGALSGANVLTF. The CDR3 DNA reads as TGTGCCAGCAGTGCAGGGGCGCTCTCTGGGGCCAACGTCCTGACTTTC. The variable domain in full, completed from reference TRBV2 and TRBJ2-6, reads EPEVTQTPSHQVTQMGQEVILRCVPISNHLYFYWYRQILGQKVEFLVSFYNNEISEKSEIFDDQFSVERPDGSNFTLKIRSTKLEDSAMYFCASSAGALSGANVLTFGAGSRLTVL.